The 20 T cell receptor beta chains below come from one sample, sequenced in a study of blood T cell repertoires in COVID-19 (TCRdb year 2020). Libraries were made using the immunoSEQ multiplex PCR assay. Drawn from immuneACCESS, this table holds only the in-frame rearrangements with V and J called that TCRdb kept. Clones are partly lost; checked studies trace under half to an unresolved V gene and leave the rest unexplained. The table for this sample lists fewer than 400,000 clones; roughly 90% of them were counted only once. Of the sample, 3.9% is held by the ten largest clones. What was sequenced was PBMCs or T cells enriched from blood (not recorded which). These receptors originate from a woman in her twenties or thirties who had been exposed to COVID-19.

CDR3 sequence (DNA): TGCAGCGCCCTTCAGGTGGCGGGAGAGGTCTACACCTTC. Protein sequence: CSALQVAGEVYTF. This chain joins TRBV29-1 and TRBJ1-2, with unresolved D. V lost 7 bases to trimming and J lost 10 bases, with 22 bases between them. This CDR3 region has 13 residues. The germline gives CDR1 SQVTM, CDR2 ANQGSEA.

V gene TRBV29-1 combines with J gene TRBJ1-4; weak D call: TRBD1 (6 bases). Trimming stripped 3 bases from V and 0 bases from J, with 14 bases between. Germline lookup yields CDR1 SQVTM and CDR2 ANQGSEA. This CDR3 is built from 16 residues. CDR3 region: CSVENREVTTNEKLFF. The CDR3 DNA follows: TGCAGCGTTGAGAACAGGGAAGTAACAACTAATGAAAAACTGTTTTTT.

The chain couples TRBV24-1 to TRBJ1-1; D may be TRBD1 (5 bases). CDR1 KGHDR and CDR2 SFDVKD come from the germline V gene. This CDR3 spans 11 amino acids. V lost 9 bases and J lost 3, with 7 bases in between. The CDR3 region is CATGADTEAFF. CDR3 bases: TGTGCCACCGGGGCCGACACTGAAGCTTTCTTT.

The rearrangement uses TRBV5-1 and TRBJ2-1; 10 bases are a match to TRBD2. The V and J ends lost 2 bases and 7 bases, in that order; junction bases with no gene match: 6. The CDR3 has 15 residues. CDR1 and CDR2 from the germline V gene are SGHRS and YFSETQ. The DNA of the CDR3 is TGCGCCAGCAGCTTTAGCGGGGGGCGGGGAAATGAGCAGTTCTTC. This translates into CASSFSGGRGNEQFF.

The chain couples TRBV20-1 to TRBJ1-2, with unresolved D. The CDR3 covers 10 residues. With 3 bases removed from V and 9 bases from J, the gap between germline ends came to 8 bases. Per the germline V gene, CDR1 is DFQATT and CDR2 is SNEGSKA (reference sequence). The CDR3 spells CSARARRYTF. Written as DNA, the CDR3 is TGCAGTGCTAGGGCACGCCGCTACACCTTC.

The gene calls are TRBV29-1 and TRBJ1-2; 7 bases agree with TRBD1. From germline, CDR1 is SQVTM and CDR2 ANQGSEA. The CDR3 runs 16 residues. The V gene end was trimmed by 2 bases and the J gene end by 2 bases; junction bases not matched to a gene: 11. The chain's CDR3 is CSVEIGTDFINYGYTF. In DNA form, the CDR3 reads TGCAGCGTTGAAATTGGGACAGACTTCATAAACTATGGCTACACCTTC. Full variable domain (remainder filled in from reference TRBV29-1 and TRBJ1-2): SAVISQKPSRDICQRGTSLTIQCQVDSQVTMMFWYRQQPGQSLTLIATANQGSEATYESGFVIDKFPISRPNLTFSTLTVSNMSPEDSSIYLCSVEIGTDFINYGYTFGSGTRLTVV.

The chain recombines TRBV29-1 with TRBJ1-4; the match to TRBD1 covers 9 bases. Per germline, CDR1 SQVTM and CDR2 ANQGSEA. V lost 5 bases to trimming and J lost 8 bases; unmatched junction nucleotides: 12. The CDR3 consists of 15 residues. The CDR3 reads CSVSQTGGKGEKLFF. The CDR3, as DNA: TGCAGCGTTTCCCAAACAGGGGGCAAAGGGGAAAAACTGTTTTTT.

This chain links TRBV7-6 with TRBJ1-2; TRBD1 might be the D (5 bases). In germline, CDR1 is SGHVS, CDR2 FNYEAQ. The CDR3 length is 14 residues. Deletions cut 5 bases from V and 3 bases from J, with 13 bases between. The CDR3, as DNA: TGTGCCAGCAGCCGGGGGGGAAAGTACTATGGCTACACCTTC. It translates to CASSRGGKYYGYTF.

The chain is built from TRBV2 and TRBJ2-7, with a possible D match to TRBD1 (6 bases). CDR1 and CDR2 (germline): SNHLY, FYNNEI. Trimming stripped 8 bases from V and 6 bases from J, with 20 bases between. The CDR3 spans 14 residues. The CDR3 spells CASGYRVGFGEQYF. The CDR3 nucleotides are TGTGCCAGCGGATACAGGGTAGGGTTTGGCGAGCAGTACTTC.

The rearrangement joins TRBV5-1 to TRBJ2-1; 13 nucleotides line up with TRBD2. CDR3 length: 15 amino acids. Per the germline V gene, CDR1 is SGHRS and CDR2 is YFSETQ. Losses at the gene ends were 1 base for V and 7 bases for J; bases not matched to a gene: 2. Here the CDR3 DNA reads TGCGCCAGCAGCTTGCAACTAGCGGGGGGGAATGAGCAGTTCTTC. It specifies CASSLQLAGGNEQFF.

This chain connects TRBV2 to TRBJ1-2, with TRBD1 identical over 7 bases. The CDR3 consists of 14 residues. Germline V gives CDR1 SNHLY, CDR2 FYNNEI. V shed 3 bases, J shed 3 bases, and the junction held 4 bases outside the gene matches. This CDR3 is CASSDEGAHYGYTF. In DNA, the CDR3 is TGTGCCAGCAGTGATGAGGGGGCCCACTATGGCTACACCTTC. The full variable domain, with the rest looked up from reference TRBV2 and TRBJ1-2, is EPEVTQTPSHQVTQMGQEVILRCVPISNHLYFYWYRQILGQKVEFLVSFYNNEISEKSEIFDDQFSVERPDGSNFTLKIRSTKLEDSAMYFCASSDEGAHYGYTFGSGTRLTVV.

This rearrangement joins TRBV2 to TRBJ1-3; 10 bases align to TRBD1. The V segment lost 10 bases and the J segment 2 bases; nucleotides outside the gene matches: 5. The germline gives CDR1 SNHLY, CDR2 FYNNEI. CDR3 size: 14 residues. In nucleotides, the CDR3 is TGTGCCACGGAAGGGACAGGGGCTGGAAACACCATATATTTT. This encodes CATEGTGAGNTIYF.

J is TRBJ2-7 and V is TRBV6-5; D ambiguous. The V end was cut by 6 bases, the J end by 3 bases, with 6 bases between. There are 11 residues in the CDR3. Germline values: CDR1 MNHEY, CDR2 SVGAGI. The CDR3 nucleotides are TGTGCCAGCAGATCCTTCTACGAGCAGTACTTC. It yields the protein CASRSFYEQYF.

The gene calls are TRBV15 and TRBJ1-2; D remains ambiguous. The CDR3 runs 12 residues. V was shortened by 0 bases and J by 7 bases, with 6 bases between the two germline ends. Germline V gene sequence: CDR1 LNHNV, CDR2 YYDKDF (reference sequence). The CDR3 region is CATSRDGAGYTF. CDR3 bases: TGTGCCACCAGCAGAGACGGTGCTGGCTACACCTTC.

The CDR3 here is CASRRGQATDTQYF. The CDR3 DNA sequence: TGTGCCAGCAGACGGGGACAGGCCACGGATACGCAGTATTTT. The J gene is TRBJ2-3, the V gene TRBV2; the match to TRBD1 covers 8 bases. J was trimmed by 6 bases and V by 6 bases; bases with no gene match: 8. The CDR3 has 14 amino acids. Germline CDR1 is SNHLY and CDR2 is FYNNEI.

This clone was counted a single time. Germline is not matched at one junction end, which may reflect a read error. CDR3 region: CANSLRAGAYNEQFF. The CDR3 bases are TGTGCCAACAGCTTGAGGGCAGGGGCCTACAATGAGCAGTTCTTC. The rearrangement joins TRBV5-4 to TRBJ2-1, with TRBD1 as a possible D gene (6 bases). The CDR3 totals 15 residues. CDR1 and CDR2 from the germline V gene are SGHNT and YYREEE (reference sequence).

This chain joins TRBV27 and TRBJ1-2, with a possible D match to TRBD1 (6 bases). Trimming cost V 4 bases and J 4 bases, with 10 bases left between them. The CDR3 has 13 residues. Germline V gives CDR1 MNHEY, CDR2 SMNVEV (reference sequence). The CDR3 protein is CASSSTGIYGYTF. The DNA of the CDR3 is TGTGCCAGCAGTTCAACAGGGATCTATGGCTACACCTTC.

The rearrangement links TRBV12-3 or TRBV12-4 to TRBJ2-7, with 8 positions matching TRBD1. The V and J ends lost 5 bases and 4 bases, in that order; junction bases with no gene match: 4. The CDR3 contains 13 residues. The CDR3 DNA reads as TGTGCCAGCAGTCGGGACAGGTGGTACGAGCAGTACTTC. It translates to CASSRDRWYEQYF.

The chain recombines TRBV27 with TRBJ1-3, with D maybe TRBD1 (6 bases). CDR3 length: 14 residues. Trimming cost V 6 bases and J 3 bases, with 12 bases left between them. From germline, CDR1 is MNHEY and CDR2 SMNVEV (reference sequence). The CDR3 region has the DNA TGTGCCAGCAGGCCACAGGGCAGTGGAAACACCATATATTTT. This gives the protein CASRPQGSGNTIYF.

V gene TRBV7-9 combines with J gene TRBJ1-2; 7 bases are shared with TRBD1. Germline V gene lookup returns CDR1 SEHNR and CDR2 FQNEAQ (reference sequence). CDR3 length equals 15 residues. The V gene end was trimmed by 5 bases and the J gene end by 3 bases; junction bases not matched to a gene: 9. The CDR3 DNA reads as TGTGCCAGCAGCCCCCAAACCGGGACAGACTATGGCTACACCTTC. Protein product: CASSPQTGTDYGYTF.